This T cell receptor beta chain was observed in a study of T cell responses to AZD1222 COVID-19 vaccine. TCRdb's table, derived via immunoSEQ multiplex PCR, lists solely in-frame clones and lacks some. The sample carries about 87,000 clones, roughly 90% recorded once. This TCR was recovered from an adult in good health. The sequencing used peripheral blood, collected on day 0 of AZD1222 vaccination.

The CDR3 protein is CASSPRVGLGASDTQYF. The CDR3 DNA is TGTGCCAGCTCACCCCGAGTGGGGTTAGGGGCCTCAGATACGCAGTATTTT. The chain recombines TRBV18 with TRBJ2-3, with D perhaps TRBD1 (5 bases). The CDR3 is made up of 17 amino acids. Germline-derived CDR1 and CDR2 are KGHSH and LQKENI. V was pared by 3 bases and J by 4 bases, with 20 bases between.